Shown below are 6 T cell receptor beta chains from a single sample sequenced in a study of OX40 agonist ivuxolimab in advanced cancers. Libraries were prepared by immunoSEQ multiplex PCR; TCRdb keeps only in-frame clonotypes and omits some of them. This table has tens of thousands of clones, about nine tenths appearing once. The sample was CD4+ or CD8+ T cells sorted from blood, taken in a trial of the OX40 agonist ivuxolimab. The receptors were gathered from an adult with an advanced solid tumor such as melanoma, head and neck, liver or kidney cancer.

The V and J genes are TRBV7-3 and TRBJ2-2; D is uncertain. The germline V gene has CDR1 SGHTA and CDR2 FQGTGA. Trimming stripped 6 bases from V and 8 bases from J, with 13 bases between. This CDR3 is 13 amino acids long. The CDR3, as DNA: TGTGCCAGCAGTTTCTCCCTAGGTGGGGAGCTGTTTTTT. Amino acids: CASSFSLGGELFF.

The rearrangement joins TRBV9 to TRBJ1-5; D is unresolved. CDR1 is SGDLS, CDR2 YYNGEE, per germline. The CDR3 consists of 15 residues. The V and J ends lost 0 bases and 3 bases respectively, with 10 bases between them. The CDR3 loop reads CASSVGDGFNQPQHF. CDR3 coding DNA: TGTGCCAGCAGCGTAGGTGATGGGTTCAATCAGCCCCAGCATTTT.

This clone was found a few times. Germline is not matched at one junction end, which may reflect a read error. V is TRBV19 and J is TRBJ2-1; TRBD2 matches 10 bases. CDR1 LNHDA and CDR2 SQIVND come from the germline V gene (reference sequence). The CDR3 spans 15 residues. The CDR3 DNA is TGTGCCAGTAGGATAGCGGGGGGATCCTACAATGAGCAGTTCTTC. Encoded protein: CASRIAGGSYNEQFF.

The chain has TRBV5-1 and TRBJ1-2; no definite D call. Germline CDR1 is SGHRS and CDR2 is YFSETQ. CDR3 size: 14 residues. The V end lost 4 bases, the J end lost 4 bases, and 14 bases lay between the germline ends. The CDR3, as DNA: TGCGCCAGCAGCCCCCGGGGAGAACCCTATGGCTACACCTTC. It specifies CASSPRGEPYGYTF.

This chain connects TRBV6-1 to TRBJ2-1; 7 bases fit TRBD2. The germline gives CDR1 MNHNS, CDR2 SASEGT. This CDR3 contains 15 residues. J gave up 4 bases and V 1 base, and 4 bases lay outside the gene matches. CDR3 loop: CASSEGTSFYNEQFF. Here the CDR3 DNA reads TGTGCCAGCAGTGAAGGGACTAGTTTTTACAATGAGCAGTTCTTC.

With respect to this clone: The sample contains more than one DNA sequence encoding this CDR3. V gene TRBV9 combines with J gene TRBJ2-1; 7 nucleotides line up with TRBD2. The CDR3 totals 15 residues. Losses at the gene ends were 3 bases for V and 4 bases for J; bases not matched to a gene: 7. The V gene's germline CDR1 is SGDLS and CDR2 YYNGEE. The CDR3 region has the DNA TGTGCCAGCAGCGCCAGCGGGGTCTCATACAATGAGCAGTTCTTC. Its protein product is CASSASGVSYNEQFF.